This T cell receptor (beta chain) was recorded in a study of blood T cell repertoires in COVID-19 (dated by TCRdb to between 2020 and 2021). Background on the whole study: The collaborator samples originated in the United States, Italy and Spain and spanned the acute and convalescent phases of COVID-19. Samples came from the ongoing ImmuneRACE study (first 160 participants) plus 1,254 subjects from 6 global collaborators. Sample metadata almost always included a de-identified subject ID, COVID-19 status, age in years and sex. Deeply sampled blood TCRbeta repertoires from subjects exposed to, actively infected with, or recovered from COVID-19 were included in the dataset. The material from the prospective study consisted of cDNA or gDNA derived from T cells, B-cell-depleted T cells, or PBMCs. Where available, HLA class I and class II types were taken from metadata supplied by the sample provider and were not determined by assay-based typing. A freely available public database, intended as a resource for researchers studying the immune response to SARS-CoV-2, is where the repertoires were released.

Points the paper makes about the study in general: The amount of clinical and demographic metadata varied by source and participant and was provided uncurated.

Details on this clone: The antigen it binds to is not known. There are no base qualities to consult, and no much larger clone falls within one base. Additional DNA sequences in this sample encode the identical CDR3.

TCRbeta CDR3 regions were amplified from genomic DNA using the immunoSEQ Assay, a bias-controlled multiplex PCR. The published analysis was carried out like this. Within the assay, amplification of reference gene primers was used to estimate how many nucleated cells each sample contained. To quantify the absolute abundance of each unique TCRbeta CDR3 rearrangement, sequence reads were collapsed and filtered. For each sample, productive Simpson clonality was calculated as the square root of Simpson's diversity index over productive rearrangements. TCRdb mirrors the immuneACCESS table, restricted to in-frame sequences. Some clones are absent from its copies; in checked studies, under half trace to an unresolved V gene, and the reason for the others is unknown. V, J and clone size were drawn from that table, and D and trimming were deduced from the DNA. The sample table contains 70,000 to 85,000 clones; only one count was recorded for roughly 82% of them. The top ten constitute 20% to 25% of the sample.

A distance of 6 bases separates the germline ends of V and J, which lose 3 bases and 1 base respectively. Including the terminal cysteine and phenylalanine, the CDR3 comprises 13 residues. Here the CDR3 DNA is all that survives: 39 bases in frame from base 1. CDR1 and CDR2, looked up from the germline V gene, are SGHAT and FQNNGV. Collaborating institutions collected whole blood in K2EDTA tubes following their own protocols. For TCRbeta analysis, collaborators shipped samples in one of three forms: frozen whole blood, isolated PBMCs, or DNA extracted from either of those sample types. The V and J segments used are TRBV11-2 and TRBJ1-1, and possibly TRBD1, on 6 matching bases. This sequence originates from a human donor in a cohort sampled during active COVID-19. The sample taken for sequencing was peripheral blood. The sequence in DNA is TGTGCCAGCAGCTTGGACAGGAACACTGAAGCTTTCTTT. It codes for CASSLDRNTEAFF.